The next 29 T cell receptor beta chains were all read from a single sample in a study of vaccination and CD4 T cells after COVID-19. Treatment noted: approximately 9-day PBMC culture with coronavirus spike peptide pools or control peptides (ViraFEST assay). For these TCRs, the target antigens are not known. An Oncomine TCR Beta short-read assay was used to sequence the DNA from cultured CD4+ T cells. Each CDR3 protein is one row after TCRdb ran MiXCR on the PCR reads. The sample holds approximately 2,700 distinct CDR3 sequences, approximately 25% seen once. Source material: CD4+ T cells from blood, cultured in vitro. The receptors were sampled from a human donor who had recovered from COVID-19.

This clonotype was seen a single time. V is TRBV7-4 and J is TRBJ2-1; a possible D gene is TRBD1 (5 bases). This CDR3 comprises 17 residues. The germline V gene encodes CDR1 SGHVT and CDR2 SQSDAQ. Trimming stripped 2 bases from V and 7 bases from J, with 21 bases between. The DNA for the CDR3 is TGTGCCAGCAGCTTATGCCCGGCAGGGTGCTTTGTGAATGAGCAGTTCTTC. This codes for CASSLCPAGCFVNEQFF.

CDR3 in amino acids: CATSRESPPGTTYEQYF. CDR3 coding DNA: TGTGCCACCAGCAGAGAATCCCCCCCGGGGACAACCTACGAGCAGTACTTC. The chain links TRBV15 to TRBJ2-7; D is perhaps TRBD1 (6 bases). The germline V gene encodes CDR1 LNHNV and CDR2 YYDKDF (reference sequence). V lost 0 bases and J lost 2, with 17 bases in between. This CDR3 has 17 residues.

The chain is built from TRBV11-3 and TRBJ2-2; D is ambiguous. Germline V gives CDR1 SGHNT, CDR2 YENEEA. Between the trimmed V and J ends, which lost 5 bases and 6 bases, there was a span of 10 bases. The CDR3 runs 13 residues. The CDR3 bases are TGTGCCAGCAGCGCCGTGGGGTCCGGGGAGCTGTTTTTT. Its protein product is CASSAVGSGELFF.

This clonotype was seen a handful of times. The chain joins TRBV20-1 to TRBJ2-7; D perhaps matches TRBD1 (5 bases). V was cut by 6 bases and J by 1 base, with 13 bases left in between. CDR3 length: 13 residues. The germline V gene has CDR1 DFQATT and CDR2 SNEGSKA (reference sequence). The CDR3 here is CSAKVQGSYEQYF. The CDR3 DNA sequence: TGCAGTGCGAAGGTGCAGGGATCCTACGAGCAGTACTTC.

The chain couples TRBV16 to TRBJ1-2; 8 nucleotides align to TRBD1. The trim removed 5 bases at V and 4 bases at J, leaving 9 bases unmatched. The CDR3 spans 15 residues. The V gene's germline CDR1 is KGHSY and CDR2 FQNENV. The CDR3 here is CASSYRDRIGYGYTF. The CDR3 DNA follows: TGTGCCAGCAGCTACCGGGACAGGATAGGCTATGGCTACACCTTC.

The chain combines TRBV4-2 with TRBJ1-4, with D maybe TRBD1 (6 bases). Germline loops: CDR1 LGHNA, CDR2 YNFKEQ. Trimming took 2 bases from V and 5 from J, leaving 15 bases between them. The CDR3 has 16 amino acids. CDR3 DNA sequence: TGTGCCAGCAGCCAACCAGGCGGCAGGGGAAATGAAAAACTGTTTTTT. Translation gives CASSQPGGRGNEKLFF.

There are a few counts of this clonotype. The chain couples TRBV20-1 to TRBJ1-1, with 9 bases lining up with TRBD1. The CDR3 runs to 16 residues. The germline V gene encodes CDR1 DFQATT and CDR2 SNEGSKA (reference sequence). The trim removed 4 bases at V and 3 bases at J, leaving 12 bases unmatched. CDR3 sequence reads: CSAKGTGRGLDTEAFF. CDR3 in DNA: TGCAGTGCTAAAGGGACAGGGAGGGGGTTAGACACTGAAGCTTTCTTT.

V is TRBV18 and J is TRBJ1-3; 10 bases map to TRBD1. The CDR3 extends over 18 amino acids. Germline lookup yields CDR1 KGHSH and CDR2 LQKENI. The trim removed 4 bases at V and 0 bases at J, leaving 9 bases unmatched. The CDR3 DNA reads as TGTGCCAGCTCACGGGGGACAGGGGAAGGCTCCTCTGGAAACACCATATATTTT. Protein sequence: CASSRGTGEGSSGNTIYF.

The CDR3 nucleotides read TGCAGTGCTAGTCCGCCAGGCTATAGCAATCAGCCCCAGCATTTT. This codes for CSASPPGYSNQPQHF. This chain links TRBV20-1 with TRBJ1-5; unclear D gene. Germline loops: CDR1 DFQATT, CDR2 SNEGSKA (reference sequence). The CDR3 sequence is 15 residues long. Trimming left V 3 bases short and J 0 bases short, with 12 bases between.

The CDR3: CASSYRTVYEQYF. The DNA for the CDR3 is TGTGCCAGCAGTTATAGGACAGTCTACGAGCAGTACTTC. The genes are TRBV12-3 or TRBV12-4 and TRBJ2-7; weak D call: TRBD1 (6 bases). This CDR3 region has 13 residues. V was cut by 4 bases and J by 3 bases, with 10 bases left in between.

The chain's CDR3 is CASREGGRTGELFF. The CDR3 DNA reads TGTGCCAGCCGCGAGGGGGGCAGGACCGGGGAGCTGTTTTTT. V is TRBV6-2 or TRBV6-3 and J is TRBJ2-2, with D tentatively TRBD1 or TRBD2 (6 bases each). The length of the CDR3 is 14 residues. The V end lost 8 bases, the J end lost 5 bases, and 15 bases lay between the germline ends. Germline loops: CDR1 MNHEY, CDR2 SVGEGT.

The J gene is TRBJ2-1, the V gene TRBV4-3, with D hard to call. CDR1 is LGHNA, CDR2 YSLEER, per germline. CDR3 size: 17 residues. With 0 bases removed from V and 3 bases from J, the gap between germline ends came to 15 bases. CDR3 amino acids: CASSQETNYIDYNEQFF. The CDR3 coding sequence is TGCGCCAGCAGCCAAGAAACTAACTATATCGACTACAATGAGCAGTTCTTC.

V is TRBV12-3 or TRBV12-4 and J is TRBJ2-7, with D possibly matching TRBD2 (5 bases). The CDR3 has 13 amino acids. V dropped 3 bases and J dropped 7 bases, with 13 bases sitting between them. CDR3 sequence reads: CASSFLLGGEQYF. The CDR3 bases are TGTGCCAGCAGTTTTCTGCTGGGCGGGGAGCAGTACTTC.

V is TRBV7-2 and J is TRBJ2-3; 11 positions match TRBD2. The CDR3 covers 14 residues. In germline, CDR1 is SGHTA, CDR2 FQGNSA. V lost 4 bases to trimming and J lost 8 bases; unmatched junction nucleotides: 5. The CDR3, as DNA: TGTGCCAGCAGCTCTAGACTAGCGGGGCTTACGCAGTATTTT. It translates to CASSSRLAGLTQYF. Variable domain in full (rest from reference TRBV7-2 and TRBJ2-3): GAGVSQSPSNKVTEKGKDVELRCDPISGHTALYWYRQSLGQGLEFLIYFQGNSAPDKSGLPSDRFSAERTGGSVSTLTIQRTQQEDSAVYLCASSSRLAGLTQYFGPGTRLTVL.

This clonotype was counted only a few times. The chain is built from TRBV11-2 and TRBJ1-1; tentatively, D is TRBD1 (5 bases). V lost 3 bases to trimming and J lost 4 bases, with 12 bases between them. Germline V lookup: CDR1 SGHAT, CDR2 FQNNGV. The CDR3 runs 14 residues. The CDR3 sequence: CASSLTTESTEAFF. The CDR3 nucleotides read TGTGCCAGCAGCTTGACGACAGAAAGCACTGAAGCTTTCTTT.

The rearrangement uses TRBV6-5 and TRBJ2-5, with D tentatively TRBD1 (6 bases). CDR3 size: 16 residues. Trimming removed 4 bases at V and 2 bases at J, with 17 bases between. CDR1 and CDR2 from the germline V gene are MNHEY and SVGAGI. The DNA of the CDR3 is TGTGCCAGCAGTTTGGGACATGGGGCAGGACAAGAGACCCAGTACTTC. It codes for CASSLGHGAGQETQYF.

The chain couples TRBV2 to TRBJ2-2, with D perhaps being TRBD1 or TRBD2 (5 bases each). CDR1 and CDR2 (germline): SNHLY, FYNNEI. The length of the CDR3 is 15 residues. V was trimmed by 4 bases and J by 6 bases, leaving 15 bases between them. CDR3 coding DNA: TGTGCCAGCAGTGGACGGGGCGGTGAGGCCGGGGAGCTGTTTTTT. It codes for CASSGRGGEAGELFF.

This clonotype occurred a few times. This chain connects TRBV18 to TRBJ2-7; D may be TRBD1 (6 bases). This CDR3 spans 13 amino acids. Trimming shortened V by 6 bases and J by 7 bases, and 16 bases separated the two germline ends. The germline V gene encodes CDR1 KGHSH and CDR2 LQKENI. CDR3 coding DNA: TGTGCCAGCTCCCAAGGGACATACCAAGAGCAGTACTTC. Translated: CASSQGTYQEQYF.

V usage is TRBV6-2 or TRBV6-3 and J usage is TRBJ2-3, with 16 bases that match TRBD2. The CDR3 runs to 16 residues. The junction had 2 bases not matched to a gene; V was cut back by 4 bases and J by 4 bases. The V gene's germline CDR1 is MNHEY and CDR2 SVGEGT. CDR3 nucleotide sequence: TGTGCCAGCAGTTCGGGACTAGCGGGAGGGCCAGATACGCAGTATTTT. As protein: CASSSGLAGGPDTQYF.

V gene TRBV5-4 combines with J gene TRBJ2-3; 10 bases map to TRBD2. The V and J ends lost 5 bases and 3 bases, in that order; junction bases with no gene match: 9. The CDR3 has 16 residues. Germline V gene sequence: CDR1 SGHNT, CDR2 YYREEE (reference sequence). In nucleotides, the CDR3 is TGTGCCAGCAGTTCTAAGCGGGGGGGAAGTACAGATACGCAGTATTTT. It specifies CASSSKRGGSTDTQYF.

CDR3 bases: TGTGCCAGCAGCTTAGGACTAGCGGGAGTCCACAATGAGCAGTTCTTC. Translating it yields CASSLGLAGVHNEQFF. This sequence joins TRBV7-3 and TRBJ2-1; 13 bases are shared with TRBD2. The junction had 3 bases not matched to a gene; V was cut back by 2 bases and J by 5 bases. The CDR3 has 16 residues. The germline CDR1 and CDR2 sequences are SGHTA and FQGTGA.

This clonotype ranks as medium-sized. This chain joins TRBV27 and TRBJ2-7; D perhaps matches TRBD2 (6 bases). Trimming removed 5 bases at V and 4 bases at J, with 18 bases between. The germline V gene encodes CDR1 MNHEY and CDR2 SMNVEV (reference sequence). The CDR3 length is 15 residues. The CDR3 region has the DNA TGTGCCAGCAGTCCCAGGAGGGGAGGCGATTACGAGCAGTACTTC. Amino acid sequence: CASSPRRGGDYEQYF.

The chain is built from TRBV27 and TRBJ1-1; perhaps TRBD1 as D (6 bases). V lost 4 bases and J 3 bases, leaving 15 bases between the germline ends. The CDR3 runs 15 residues. Germline values: CDR1 MNHEY, CDR2 SMNVEV (reference sequence). CDR3 sequence: CASSWGANRDTEAFF. The CDR3 coding sequence is TGTGCCAGCAGTTGGGGGGCCAACAGGGACACTGAAGCTTTCTTT.

The chain combines TRBV7-3 with TRBJ1-6, with D maybe TRBD1 (6 bases). The CDR3 has 15 residues. The germline V and J ends were trimmed by 0 bases and 7 bases, with 10 bases remaining between them. Germline V gene lookup returns CDR1 SGHTA and CDR2 FQGTGA. The CDR3 DNA reads as TGTGCCAGCAGCTTAACTGGCCAGGGGAATTCACCCCTCCACTTT. It yields the protein CASSLTGQGNSPLHF. Full variable domain (remainder filled in from reference TRBV7-3 and TRBJ1-6): GAGVSQTPSNKVTEKGKYVELRCDPISGHTALYWYRQSLGQGPEFLIYFQGTGAADDSGLPNDRFFAVRPEGSVSTLKIQRTERGDSAVYLCASSLTGQGNSPLHFGNGTRLTVT.

This rearrangement joins TRBV4-1 to TRBJ1-5; TRBD1 aligns across 9 bases. V shed 3 bases, J shed 2 bases, and the junction held 11 bases outside the gene matches. The CDR3 runs 18 residues. CDR1 is MGHRA and CDR2 is YSYEKL in the germline V gene. CDR3 amino acids: CASSQGLARTGGNQPQHF. The CDR3 bases are TGCGCCAGCAGCCAGGGGTTAGCTCGGACAGGGGGCAATCAGCCCCAGCATTTT.

The rearrangement joins TRBV2 to TRBJ2-2; D may be TRBD2 (5 bases). From germline, CDR1 is SNHLY and CDR2 FYNNEI. Trimming took off 4 bases at V and 6 bases at J, with 15 bases between the two ends. This CDR3 is built from 15 residues. CDR3: CASSGRSGEAGELFF. DNA of the CDR3: TGTGCCAGCAGTGGACGGAGCGGTGAGGCCGGGGAGCTGTTTTTT.

The J gene is TRBJ1-5, the V gene TRBV20-1, with 8 bases matching TRBD1. The CDR3 is 16 residues long. From germline, CDR1 is DFQATT and CDR2 SNEGSKA (reference sequence). V lost 0 bases, J lost 3 bases, and 7 bases stayed unmatched. CDR3 region: CSARDLRDRYNQPQHF. The CDR3 DNA follows: TGCAGTGCTAGAGATCTGCGGGACAGGTACAATCAGCCCCAGCATTTT.

By its share, this clonotype is large. The chain combines TRBV7-2 with TRBJ1-1; tentatively, D is TRBD1 (6 bases). Trimming pared 1 base from V and 3 bases from J, leaving 9 bases between. Germline V CDR1 and CDR2: SGHTA, FQGNSA. CDR3 length: 14 residues. This chain's CDR3 is CASSLDRADTEAFF. CDR3 DNA sequence: TGTGCCAGCAGCTTAGACAGGGCTGACACTGAAGCTTTCTTT.

This clonotype was seen a single time. The rearrangement uses TRBV5-1 and TRBJ1-2; 9 bases are shared with TRBD1. The CDR3 is made up of 15 amino acids. CDR1 and CDR2 (germline): SGHRS, YFSETQ. The V gene end was trimmed by 0 bases and the J gene end by 4 bases; junction bases not matched to a gene: 4. CDR3 nucleotide sequence: TGCGCCAGCAGCTTGGGGGACAGGGATGGCTATGGCTACACCTTC. Its protein is CASSLGDRDGYGYTF.